This entry describes one T cell receptor beta chain. The sample belongs to a study of blood T cell repertoires in COVID-19. Study as a whole: The samples span acute and convalescent COVID-19 from the United States, Italy and Spain.

CDR3 size: 17 residues. With 2 bases clipped from V and 0 bases from J, the junction kept 7 bases outside the gene matches. Germline values: CDR1 SGHKS, CDR2 YYEKEE (reference sequence). Sequencing used immunoSEQ multiplex PCR; TCRdb keeps in-frame clones, though not all of them. The data show approximately 230,000 clones, about four fifths seen once. The V call is TRBV5-5, the J call TRBJ2-1, with 8 bases matching TRBD2. The receptor's source is a man of 80 years or more with acute or convalescent COVID-19. Sequencing was carried out using peripheral blood. The chain's CDR3 is CASSFFSGGISYNEQFF. The DNA for the CDR3 is TGTGCCAGCAGCTTTTTTTCGGGGGGGATCTCCTACAATGAGCAGTTCTTC.